One T cell receptor (beta chain) is described in this entry. The antigen remains undetermined. The CDR3 is 16 residues long. V was trimmed by 3 bases and J by 0 bases, leaving 9 bases between them. Germline lookup yields CDR1 SEHNR and CDR2 FQNEAQ (reference sequence). Clones were read by immunoSEQ multiplex PCR, and TCRdb kept only the in-frame ones, dropping some. The sample lists 90,000 to 100,000 clones, approximately 90% seen once, with 6% to 8% in the top ten. The sample comes from a study of T cell responses to AZD1222 COVID-19 vaccine. Study-wide background: Second doses at about 4 or about 12 weeks were pooled.

Study-wide results and caveats: Among the donors, most were white British and more were female, and clonal diversity was possibly underestimated.

The chain recombines TRBV7-9 with TRBJ2-6; D possibly corresponds to TRBD1 (6 bases). Sequenced material: peripheral blood, taken on day 0 of AZD1222 vaccination. The source of this sequence is an adult in good health. The CDR3 bases are TGTGCCAGCAGCTTGGAAGGGGGCTCTGGGGCCAACGTCCTGACTTTC. Its protein product is CASSLEGGSGANVLTF.